This entry lists 15 T cell receptor beta chains sequenced from one sample in a study of a mutant IDH1 vaccine in newly diagnosed glioma. As for time point: week 23, last vaccination. In the vaccine, a single dose held 300 ug of the mutant IDH1 20-mer peptide, along with topical imiquimod. Data came from immunoSEQ multiplex PCR; TCRdb stores just in-frame clones and leaves some out. In the table there are 40,000 to 45,000 clones, roughly 84% of which are singletons. The antigens of these receptors remain unknown. The sequencing here drew on PBMCs, taken from a glioma patient whose treatment included an IDH1 peptide vaccine. These receptors came from a woman between 18 and 29 years old with glioma. Some clones in this sample may be carry-over from other donors' samples.

This rearrangement joins TRBV7-2 to TRBJ1-1; possibly TRBD1 for D (6 bases). The CDR3 runs 14 residues. In germline, CDR1 is SGHTA, CDR2 FQGNSA. V lost 1 base and J 6 bases, leaving 12 bases between the germline ends. CDR3: CASSLEQGWPEAFF. CDR3 DNA: TGTGCCAGCAGCTTAGAACAGGGTTGGCCTGAAGCTTTCTTT.

This chain uses TRBV11-3 with TRBJ2-7; D not resolved. Per germline, CDR1 SGHNT and CDR2 YENEEA. Trimming removed 2 bases from V and 6 bases from J, with 8 bases in between. The CDR3 length is 12 residues. The CDR3 here is CASSLPRLEQYF. CDR3 bases: TGTGCCAGCAGCTTACCCCGGCTCGAGCAGTACTTC. The whole variable domain, remainder taken from reference TRBV11-3 and TRBJ2-7, is EAGVVQSPRYKIIEKKQPVAFWCNPISGHNTLYWYLQNLGQGPELLIRYENEEAVDDSQLPKDRFSAERLKGVDSTLKIQPAELGDSAVYLCASSLPRLEQYFGPGTRLTVT.

The chain links TRBV13 to TRBJ2-5, with TRBD2 identical over 8 bases. With V trimmed by 5 bases and J by 0 bases, 8 bases remained unmatched. The CDR3 is 16 amino acids. Germline assignment: CDR1 PRHDT and CDR2 FYEKMQ (reference sequence). The CDR3 nucleotides are TGTGCCAGCAGCCGGGAGGGTCGGGGGGACCAAGAGACCCAGTACTTC. Its translation: CASSREGRGDQETQYF.

The gene calls are TRBV19 and TRBJ2-7; 11 bases align to TRBD1. Germline lookup yields CDR1 LNHDA and CDR2 SQIVND (reference sequence). V shed 8 bases, J shed 5 bases, and the junction held 2 bases outside the gene matches. The CDR3 extends over 12 amino acids. The CDR3 is CASGQGANEQYF. The CDR3 DNA sequence: TGTGCCAGTGGACAGGGGGCAAACGAGCAGTACTTC. The full variable domain, rest sourced from reference TRBV19 and TRBJ2-7, is DGGITQSPKYLFRKEGQNVTLSCEQNLNHDAMYWYRQDPGQGLRLIYYSQIVNDFQKGDIAEGYSVSREKKESFPLTVTSAQKNPTAFYLCASGQGANEQYFGPGTRLTVT.

This sequence joins TRBV7-9 and TRBJ1-1, with a weak D call TRBD1 (6 bases). Per germline, CDR1 SEHNR and CDR2 FQNEAQ (reference sequence). This CDR3 has 13 residues. V lost 0 bases and J lost 7, with 9 bases in between. The CDR3 sequence is CASSLAHRDEAFF. The CDR3, as DNA: TGTGCCAGCAGCTTAGCTCACAGGGATGAAGCTTTCTTT.

The genes are TRBV9 and TRBJ2-2, with D hard to call. Trimming shortened V by 3 bases and J by 1 base, and 13 bases separated the two germline ends. Germline V CDR1 and CDR2: SGDLS, YYNGEE. The CDR3 extends over 16 amino acids. The CDR3 spells CASSASPHRNTGELFF. Here the CDR3 DNA reads TGTGCCAGCAGCGCCTCCCCCCACCGGAACACCGGGGAGCTGTTTTTT.

The J gene is TRBJ2-2, the V gene TRBV4-3, with a tentative D call TRBD2 (7 bases). This CDR3 is built from 16 residues. Germline CDR1 reads LGHNA; CDR2 reads YSLEER. Trimming left V 4 bases short and J 3 bases short, with 15 bases between. CDR3 DNA: TGCGCCAGCAGCCCCCTGGCGGGGGCCGACACCGGGGAGCTGTTTTTT. It yields the protein CASSPLAGADTGELFF.

V and J are TRBV5-1 and TRBJ1-4; D remains ambiguous. The V gene's germline CDR1 is SGHRS and CDR2 YFSETQ. The ends were cut back, 1 base at V and 3 bases at J, with 7 bases in the middle. The CDR3 runs to 14 residues. CDR3 amino acids: CASSLTRSNEKLFF. CDR3 DNA: TGCGCCAGCAGCTTGACCAGGTCTAATGAAAAACTGTTTTTT.

The gene calls are TRBV10-3 and TRBJ2-2; 11 bases are a match to TRBD2. The CDR3 has 17 residues. The germline gives CDR1 ENHRY, CDR2 SYGVKD. J gave up 4 bases and V 6 bases, and 10 bases lay outside the gene matches. CDR3 nucleotide sequence: TGTGCCATCAGAGGTGTAGCGGGGGGGCGAGGCACCGGGGAGCTGTTTTTT. It codes for CAIRGVAGGRGTGELFF.

This sequence joins TRBV10-2 and TRBJ1-5; D remains ambiguous. The V gene's germline CDR1 is WSHSY and CDR2 SAAADI. CDR3 size: 18 residues. The ends were cut back, 2 bases at V and 0 bases at J, with 17 bases in the middle. CDR3 amino acids: CASSELPAASYSNQPQHF. The DNA of the CDR3 is TGCGCCAGCAGTGAGCTCCCGGCCGCCTCATATAGCAATCAGCCCCAGCATTTT.

The chain links TRBV15 to TRBJ2-5; 7 bases fit TRBD2. This CDR3 has 16 amino acids. The junction had 10 bases not matched to a gene; V was cut back by 4 bases and J by 2 bases. Germline V gene sequence: CDR1 LNHNV, CDR2 YYDKDF (reference sequence). DNA for the CDR3: TGTGCCACCAGCAAACCCCAGTTGGGAGGGCAAGAGACCCAGTACTTC. This sequence encodes CATSKPQLGGQETQYF.

The rearrangement uses TRBV11-2 and TRBJ2-7; no definite D call. The CDR3 is made up of 13 amino acids. The germline CDR1 and CDR2 sequences are SGHAT and FQNNGV. With 2 bases removed from V and 6 bases from J, the gap between germline ends came to 11 bases. CDR3 DNA: TGTGCCAGCAGCTTACGGATGAATGGCGAGCAGTACTTC. It yields the protein CASSLRMNGEQYF.

The chain uses TRBV7-2 and TRBJ1-1; no reliable D call. Germline V lookup: CDR1 SGHTA, CDR2 FQGNSA. V was clipped by 4 bases and J by 10 bases, with 10 bases between them. This CDR3 comprises 11 residues. CDR3 nucleotide sequence: TGTGCCAGCAGCTCTGGACGTATAGCTTTCTTT. It is translated as CASSSGRIAFF.

V is TRBV19 and J is TRBJ2-5, with 7 bases lining up with TRBD1. This CDR3 is 13 amino acids long. V lost 10 bases, J lost 3 bases, and 8 bases stayed unmatched. Germline loops: CDR1 LNHDA, CDR2 SQIVND (reference sequence). The CDR3, as DNA: TGTGCCACCAACAACCAGGGGGAAGAGACCCAGTACTTC. As protein: CATNNQGEETQYF.

The rearrangement joins TRBV27 to TRBJ2-3, with D hard to call. With 3 bases removed from V and 0 bases from J, the gap between germline ends came to 7 bases. The CDR3 totals 14 residues. The V gene's germline CDR1 is MNHEY and CDR2 SMNVEV (reference sequence). The CDR3 sequence is CASSLYYSTDTQYF. DNA for the CDR3: TGTGCCAGCAGTTTGTATTATAGCACAGATACGCAGTATTTT.